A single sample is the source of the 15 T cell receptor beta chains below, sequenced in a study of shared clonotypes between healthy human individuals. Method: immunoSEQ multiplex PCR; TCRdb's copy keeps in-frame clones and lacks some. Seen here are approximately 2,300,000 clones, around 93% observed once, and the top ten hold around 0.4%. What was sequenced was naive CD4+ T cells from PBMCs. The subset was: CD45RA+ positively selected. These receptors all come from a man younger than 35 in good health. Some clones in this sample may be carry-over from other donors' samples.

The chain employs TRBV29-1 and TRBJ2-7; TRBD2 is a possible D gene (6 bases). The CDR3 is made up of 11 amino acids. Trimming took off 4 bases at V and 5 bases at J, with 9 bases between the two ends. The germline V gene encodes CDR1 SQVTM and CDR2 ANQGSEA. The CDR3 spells CSVGRDHEQYF. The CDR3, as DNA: TGCAGCGTTGGGCGGGACCACGAGCAGTACTTC.

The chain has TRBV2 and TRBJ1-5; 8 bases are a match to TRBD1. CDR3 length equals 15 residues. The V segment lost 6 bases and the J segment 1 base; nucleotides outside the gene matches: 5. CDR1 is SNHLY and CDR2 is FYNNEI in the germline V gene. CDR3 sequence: CASSTGQASNQPQHF. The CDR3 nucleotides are TGTGCCAGCAGCACGGGACAGGCGAGCAATCAGCCCCAGCATTTT.

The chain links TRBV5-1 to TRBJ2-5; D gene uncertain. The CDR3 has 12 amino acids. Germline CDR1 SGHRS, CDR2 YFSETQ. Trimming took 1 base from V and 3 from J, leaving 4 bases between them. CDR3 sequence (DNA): TGCGCCAGCAGCTTGAATGAAGAGACCCAGTACTTC. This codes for CASSLNEETQYF.

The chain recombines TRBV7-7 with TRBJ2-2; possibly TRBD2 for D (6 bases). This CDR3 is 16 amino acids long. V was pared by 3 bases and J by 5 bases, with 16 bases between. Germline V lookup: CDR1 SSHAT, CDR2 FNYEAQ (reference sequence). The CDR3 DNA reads TGTGCCAGCAGCTTCACCGGGACTCCGGGGACCGGGGAGCTGTTTTTT. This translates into CASSFTGTPGTGELFF.

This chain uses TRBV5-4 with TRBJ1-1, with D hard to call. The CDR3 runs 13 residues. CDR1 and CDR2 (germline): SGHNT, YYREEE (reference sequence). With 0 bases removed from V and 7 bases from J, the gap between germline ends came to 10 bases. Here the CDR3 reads CASSLVGWDEAFF. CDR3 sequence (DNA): TGTGCCAGCAGCTTGGTGGGGTGGGATGAAGCTTTCTTT.

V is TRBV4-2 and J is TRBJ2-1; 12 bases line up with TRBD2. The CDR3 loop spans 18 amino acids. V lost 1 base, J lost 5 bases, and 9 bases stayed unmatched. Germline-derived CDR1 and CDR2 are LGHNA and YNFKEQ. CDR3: CASSQGFGLAGSHNEQFF. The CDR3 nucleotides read TGTGCCAGCAGCCAAGGTTTTGGACTAGCGGGATCTCACAATGAGCAGTTCTTC.

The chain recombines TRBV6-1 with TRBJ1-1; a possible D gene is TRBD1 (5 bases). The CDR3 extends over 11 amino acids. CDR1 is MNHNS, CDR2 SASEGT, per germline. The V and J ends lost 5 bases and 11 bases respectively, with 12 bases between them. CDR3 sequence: CASSYGTKAFF. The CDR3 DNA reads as TGTGCCAGCAGTTACGGGACCAAGGCTTTCTTT.

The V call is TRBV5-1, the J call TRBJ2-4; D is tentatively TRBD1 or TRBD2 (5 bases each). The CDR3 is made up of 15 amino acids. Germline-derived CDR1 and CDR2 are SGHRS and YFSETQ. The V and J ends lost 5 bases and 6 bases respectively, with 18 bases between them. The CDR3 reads CASRGDTGTGNIQYF. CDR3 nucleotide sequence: TGCGCCAGCAGGGGCGATACCGGGACGGGAAACATTCAGTACTTC.

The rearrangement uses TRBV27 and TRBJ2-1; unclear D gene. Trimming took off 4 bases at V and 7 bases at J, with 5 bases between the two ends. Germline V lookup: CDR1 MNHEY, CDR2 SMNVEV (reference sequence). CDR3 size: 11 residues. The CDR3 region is CASSSPNEQFF. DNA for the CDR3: TGTGCCAGCAGTTCCCCAAATGAGCAGTTCTTC.

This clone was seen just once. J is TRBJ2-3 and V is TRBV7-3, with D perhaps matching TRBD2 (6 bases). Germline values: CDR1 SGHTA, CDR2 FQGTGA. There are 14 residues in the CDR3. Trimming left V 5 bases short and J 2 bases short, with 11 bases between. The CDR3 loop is CASSPPGDTDTQYF. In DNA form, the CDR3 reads TGTGCCAGCAGCCCCCCGGGGGACACAGATACGCAGTATTTT.

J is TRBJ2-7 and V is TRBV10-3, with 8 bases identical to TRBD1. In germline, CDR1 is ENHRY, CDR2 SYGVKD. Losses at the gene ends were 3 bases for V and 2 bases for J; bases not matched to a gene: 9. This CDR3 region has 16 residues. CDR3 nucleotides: TGTGCCATCAGTGATCACACTACGACAGGGGCCTACGAGCAGTACTTC. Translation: CAISDHTTTGAYEQYF.

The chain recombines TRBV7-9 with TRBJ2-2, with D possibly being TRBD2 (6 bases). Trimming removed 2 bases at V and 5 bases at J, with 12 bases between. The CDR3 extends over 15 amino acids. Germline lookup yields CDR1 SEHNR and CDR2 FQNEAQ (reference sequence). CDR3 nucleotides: TGTGCCAGCAGCTTACTGGGGGGAGGAACCGGGGAGCTGTTTTTT. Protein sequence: CASSLLGGGTGELFF.

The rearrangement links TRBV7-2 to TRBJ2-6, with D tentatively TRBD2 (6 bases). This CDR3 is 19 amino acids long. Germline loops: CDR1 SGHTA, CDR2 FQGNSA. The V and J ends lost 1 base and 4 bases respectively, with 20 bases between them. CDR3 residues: CASSLEFGTLFRGANVLTF. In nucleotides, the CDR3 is TGTGCCAGCAGCTTAGAGTTTGGGACTCTATTCCGCGGGGCCAACGTCCTGACTTTC. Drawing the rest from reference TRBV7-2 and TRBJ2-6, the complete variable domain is GAGVSQSPSNKVTEKGKDVELRCDPISGHTALYWYRQSLGQGLEFLIYFQGNSAPDKSGLPSDRFSAERTGGSVSTLTIQRTQQEDSAVYLCASSLEFGTLFRGANVLTFGAGSRLTVL.

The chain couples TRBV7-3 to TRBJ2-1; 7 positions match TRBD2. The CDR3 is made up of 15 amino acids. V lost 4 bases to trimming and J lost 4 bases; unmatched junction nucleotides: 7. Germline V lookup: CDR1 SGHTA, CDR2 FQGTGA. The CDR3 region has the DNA TGTGCCAGCAGCTGGGTAGCGGGCCAGTACAATGAGCAGTTCTTC. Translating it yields CASSWVAGQYNEQFF.

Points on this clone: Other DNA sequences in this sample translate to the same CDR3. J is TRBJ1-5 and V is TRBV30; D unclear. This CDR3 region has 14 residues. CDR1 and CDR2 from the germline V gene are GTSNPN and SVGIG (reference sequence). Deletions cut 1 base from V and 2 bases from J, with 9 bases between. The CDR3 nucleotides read TGTGCCTGGAGTGGGTTGGTGGGCAATCAGCCCCAGCATTTT. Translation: CAWSGLVGNQPQHF. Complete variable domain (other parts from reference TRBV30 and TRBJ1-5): SQTIHQWPATLVQPVGSPLSLECTVEGTSNPNLYWYRQAAGRGLQLLFYSVGIGQISSEVPQNLSASRPQDRQFILSSKKLLLSDSGFYLCAWSGLVGNQPQHFGDGTRLSIL.